This TCR beta chain derives from a study of T cell responses to AZD1222 COVID-19 vaccine. This clone has only a few counts. Only in-frame clones appear in the TCRdb table, and some are missing; sequencing was by immunoSEQ multiplex PCR. The sample shows 180,000 or so clones, 80% to 95% of them seen only once. The J segment lost 4 bases and the V segment lost 4 bases, leaving 9 bases of the junction unmatched. CDR3 length equals 16 residues. Germline V gene lookup returns CDR1 SGHVS and CDR2 FQNEAQ. The sample was peripheral blood, taken on day 0 of AZD1222 vaccination. This chain uses TRBV7-8 with TRBJ1-4, with 7 bases lining up with TRBD1. The receptor's source is an adult in good health. CDR3 sequence (DNA): TGTGCCAGCAGCTCCGGACAGGCTCGGGGTAATGAAAAACTGTTTTTT. Translating gives CASSSGQARGNEKLFF.